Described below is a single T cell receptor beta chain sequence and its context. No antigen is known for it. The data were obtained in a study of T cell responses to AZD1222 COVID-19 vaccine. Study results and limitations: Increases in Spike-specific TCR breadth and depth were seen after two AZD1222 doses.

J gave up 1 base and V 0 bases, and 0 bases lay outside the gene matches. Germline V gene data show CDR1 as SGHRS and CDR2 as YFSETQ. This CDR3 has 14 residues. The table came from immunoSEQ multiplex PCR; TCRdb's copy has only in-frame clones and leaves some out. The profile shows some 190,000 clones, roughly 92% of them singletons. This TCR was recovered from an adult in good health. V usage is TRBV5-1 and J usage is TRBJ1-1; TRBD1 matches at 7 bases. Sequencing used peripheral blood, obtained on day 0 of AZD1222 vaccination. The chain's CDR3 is CASSLDRGNTEAFF. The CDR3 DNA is TGCGCCAGCAGCTTGGACAGGGGGAACACTGAAGCTTTCTTT.